The rows below give T cell receptor beta chains drawn from one sample of a study of human T cells and chemical hapten exposure. TCRdb redid the calling of the RACE reads with MiXCR, one entry per CDR3 protein. The sample records 50,000 to 60,000 distinct CDR3 sequences, around 11% being singletons. The material was whole blood, obtained in connection with sensitization to the hapten diphenylcyclopropenone (DPC). All receptors come from a man aged 25 to 40 with alopecia areata. Some clones in this sample may be carry-over from other donors' samples. CDR3s leave out the opening cysteine and the closing phenylalanine or tryptophan.

V gene	J gene	CDR3 length	CDR3 protein
TRBV6-1	TRBJ2-7	12	AALRQFSSYEQY
TRBV27	TRBJ2-5	15	ASSLSPGAVRKETQY
TRBV4-3	TRBJ1-1	15	ASSQDLGTPEDTEAF
TRBV29-1	TRBJ1-5	11	SVEENRNQPQH
TRBV29-1	TRBJ2-7	11	SVVDTFTYEQY
TRBV7-8	TRBJ2-6	12	ASSVYSGANVLT
TRBV5-1	TRBJ2-5	14	ASISLPVADQETQY
TRBV3-1	TRBJ1-1	10	ASSQAGDEAF
TRBV7-2	TRBJ1-1	12	ASSLAQGGTEAF
TRBV5-4	TRBJ2-3	13	ASSSTGSHTDTQY
TRBV9	TRBJ2-1	10	ASSVDSNEQF
TRBV7-2	TRBJ2-3	14	ASSLQDPGGADTQY
TRBV5-1	TRBJ2-1	13	ASSLASRTEGEQF
TRBV6-4	TRBJ2-5	14	ASSDSASGGQETQY
TRBV11-1	TRBJ2-7	14	ASSLTGAGGSYEQY
TRBV14	TRBJ1-1	13	ASSQDLAGNTEAF
TRBV29-1	TRBJ1-2	10	SVDLDAGGYT
TRBV6-2/TRBV6-3	TRBJ2-7	12	ASSPGTPSYEQY
TRBV7-9	TRBJ2-7	12	ASSLTQGAYEQY
TRBV5-6	TRBJ1-1	13	ASSLPGRMNTEAF
TRBV24-1	TRBJ2-3	11	ATSEADRGTQY
TRBV5-4	TRBJ2-5	13	ASSLIVAVKETQY
TRBV29-1	TRBJ1-3	12	SAVGADSGNTIY
TRBV5-1	TRBJ1-2	12	ASSLPRASESYT
TRBV7-8	TRBJ1-5	11	ASSSLGSRAHY
TRBV6-2/TRBV6-3	TRBJ2-7	10	ASSPSGHEQY
TRBV18	TRBJ2-3	14	ASSPTTRASTDTQY
TRBV12-3/TRBV12-4	TRBJ2-4	12	ASRNTVAKNIQY
TRBV20-1	TRBJ1-2	10	VGMTGNDGYT
TRBV7-6	TRBJ2-6	14	ASSLVTGAGANVLT
TRBV6-5	TRBJ2-4	17	ASSYSGQPTSLAKNIQY
TRBV20-1	TRBJ1-5	9	SARGRTEQH
TRBV20-1	TRBJ2-7	12	SARESSGVSEQY
TRBV19	TRBJ2-3	16	ASSIEGPRGGAKDTQY
TRBV11-1	TRBJ2-7	11	ASSLSHRYEQY
TRBV24-1	TRBJ2-5	10	ATSEGEETQY
TRBV9	TRBJ2-7	8	ASSVDEQY
TRBV28	TRBJ1-4	14	ASQSGGLVTNEKLF
TRBV27	TRBJ2-7	12	ASSLGGAGYEQY
TRBV14	TRBJ2-5	12	ASSQETGRETQY
TRBV11-3	TRBJ2-3	12	ASSRWRGEDTQY
TRBV5-1	TRBJ2-7	13	ASSLRASGVGEQY
TRBV28	TRBJ2-6	12	ASTMLSGANVLT
TRBV11-2	TRBJ1-1	11	ASSFTGDTEAF
TRBV10-3	TRBJ2-5	12	AISESYTQETQY
TRBV12-3/TRBV12-4	TRBJ2-5	14	ASRGTSGGLAETQY
TRBV24-1	TRBJ1-5	11	ATSDYRSMAQH
TRBV28	TRBJ2-2	13	ASRLAGISTGELF
TRBV12-3/TRBV12-4	TRBJ1-1	11	ASSLPGQLEAF
TRBV18	TRBJ1-1	13	ASSPGRAHYAEAF
TRBV27	TRBJ1-5	12	ASSLVSSDQPQH
TRBV7-2	TRBJ2-7	13	ASSQAAGVSYEQY
TRBV7-2	TRBJ2-1	13	ASTVARSPYNEQF
TRBV6-2/TRBV6-3	TRBJ2-1	13	ASSALGLTYNEQF
TRBV29-1	TRBJ2-7	12	SVERSDSSYEQY